This note documents a single T cell receptor (beta chain) sequence. Antigen specificity is unknown. Primers for the PCR totalled 60 Vbeta and 13 Jbeta. The assay was immunoSEQ multiplex PCR, and TCRdb's table has in-frame clones only and misses some. The data show 150,000 to 200,000 clones, roughly four fifths seen once. The data belong to a study of cytomegalovirus exposure and HLA in healthy donors. Study findings and constraints: A previous analysis found most TCR beta V segments productive roughly 87% or roughly 30% of the time.

Trimming took 8 bases from V and 6 from J; bases not matched to a gene: 11. From germline, CDR1 is MDHEN and CDR2 SYDVKM. This CDR3 is built from 15 residues. Sequenced input: PBMCs. The TCR comes from a woman in her late teens or twenties in good health and CMV-seronegative. This chain joins TRBV28 and TRBJ2-1; 9 bases line up with TRBD2. CDR3 protein: CASFEGAGGPNEQFF. In DNA form, the CDR3 reads TGTGCCAGCTTCGAAGGGGCGGGAGGGCCCAATGAGCAGTTCTTC.